This TCR beta chain was observed in a study of T cell responses to AZD1222 COVID-19 vaccine (dated by TCRdb to about 2021). About the full investigation: TCR sequencing covered 230 to 250 trial participants: 200 to 220 given two doses of AZD1222 and 26 given two doses of MenACWY control vaccine. Trial participants were enrolled into age subgroups of 18-55, 56-69 and 70-plus years, which contained about 160, 30 and 59 TCR-sequenced participants, respectively.

The CDR3 regions of human TCRbeta chains were analyzed by immunosequencing. The original pipeline was this. TCRs in the repertoires were compared against a reference library of SARS-CoV-2-specific TCRs that had been generated with the MIRA antigen-specificity platform. Breadth was defined as the fraction of unique TCRs that were SARS-CoV-2-associated. Depth was defined as the fraction of total T cells that were SARS-CoV-2-associated. Using the MIRA data, each spike-specific TCR was assigned both to the spike region to which the TCR was reactive and to a CD4 or CD8 class. Log10-transformed breadth and depth values were compared by one-way ANOVA with Sidak's multiple comparisons tests. TCRdb obtained this table from immuneACCESS and retained in-frame rearrangements with V and J assigned. These tables miss some clones; where compared with another copy, unresolved V genes account for less than half of the shortfall, and the remainder is unexplained. The V and J calls and clone size were taken over from that table, and D and trimming were inferred from the DNA. The data table for this sample lists around 140,000 clones. The ten largest clonotypes hold about 2.3% of the sample.

From cysteine to phenylalanine, the CDR3 is 12 amino acids long. Left in the record is the CDR3 DNA by itself, 36 bases read in frame from the first base. Per the germline V gene, SGHRS is the CDR1 and YFSETQ is the CDR2. V and J are trimmed by 6 bases and 6 bases, and the gene matches miss 5 bases of the junction. A word on this clone: No cognate antigen has been identified for it.

The sample's time point label is to be understood as: baseline before first vaccination. Samples from vaccinated people were obtained from the UK trials COV001 and COV002, which included a single-blind randomized controlled phase 2/3 trial of AZD1222 (ChAdOx1 nCoV-19) in healthy adults. For TCRbeta chain sequencing, PBMC samples were collected from trial participants at day 0 and at day 28 after the second dose. Broader findings and caveats from the paper: Epitopes outside the regions mutated in the B.1.351 and B.1.1.7 variants were reportedly recognized by nearly half of the unique spike-specific TCRs. Conclusions about previously exposed vaccinees were limited because only a handful of AZD1222 recipients were SARS-CoV-2 seropositive at baseline. Because no samples from the day 14 peak response were available, repertoires could be characterized only after the peak T cell response. A significant rise in spike-specific TCR breadth and depth was observed after two AZD1222 doses relative to day 0 and relative to MenACWY recipients. The 56-69-year group was small, and its depth increase did not reach significance, likely because of low power. Participants were mostly white British, with more females than males. The authors suggested clonal diversity may have been underestimated. The vaccine-associated CD4 TCRs covered the entire spike protein, and the dominant responses fell in regions 160-218 and 743-854.

The sequence links TRBV5-1 to TRBJ1-2, with TRBD1 matching 7 junction bases. The specimen was peripheral blood. The sequence derives from an adult in good health. CDR3 sequence: CASTKDRDGYTF. The nucleotide sequence reads as follows: TGCGCCAGCACCAAAGACAGGGATGGCTACACCTTC.